The clone carrying this TCR beta chain has just one count. The antigen is undetermined. The PCR employed 60 Vbeta primers together with 13 Jbeta primers. The protocol was immunoSEQ multiplex PCR, while the TCRdb copy is restricted to in-frame clones and leaves out a portion. Of about 69,000 clones in the sample, about 74% were seen once. CDR1 SGHVS and CDR2 FNYEAQ come from the germline V gene. This CDR3 is 16 amino acids long. J was trimmed by 0 bases and V by 5 bases; bases with no gene match: 7. The sample belongs to a study of cytomegalovirus exposure and HLA in healthy donors. Study results and caveats: It was assumed in the presence/absence analyses that sequencing depth was roughly uniform across donors. CMV serostatus stood as the only immune exposure information on hand.

The sample consisted of PBMCs. This sequence was found in a woman aged 55-75 years in good health and CMV-seropositive. The chain links TRBV7-6 to TRBJ1-3; TRBD1 matches 7 bases. This chain's CDR3 is CASSTGAGSSGNTIYF. CDR3 DNA sequence: TGTGCCAGCAGCACAGGGGCAGGAAGCTCTGGAAACACCATATATTTT.